This entry features one T cell receptor (beta chain) sequence. Its specificity is unknown. These data belong to a study of T cell responses to AZD1222 COVID-19 vaccine. Looking at the study overall: Second-dose groups at about 4 or about 12 weeks were pooled.

TCRdb keeps only in-frame clones here, not all; method: immunoSEQ multiplex PCR. The repertoire includes approximately 100,000 clones, around nine tenths of them detected once, and around 12% sits in the top ten. Study-wide points: An increase in Spike-specific TCR breadth and depth was observed after two AZD1222 doses. The reported proportion of spike-specific TCRs targeting unmutated variant regions was nearly half.

V gave up 4 bases and J gave up 3 bases; unmatched junction bases: 2. Germline V gives CDR1 MNHEY, CDR2 SMNVEV (reference sequence). This CDR3 has 14 residues. Sequences were derived from peripheral blood, sampled on day 0 of AZD1222 vaccination. The chain employs TRBV27 and TRBJ2-3; 9 bases fit TRBD1. The sequence came from an adult in good health. As DNA, the CDR3 is TGTGCCAGCAGTTACGACAGGGGGACAGATACGCAGTATTTT. This sequence encodes CASSYDRGTDTQYF.